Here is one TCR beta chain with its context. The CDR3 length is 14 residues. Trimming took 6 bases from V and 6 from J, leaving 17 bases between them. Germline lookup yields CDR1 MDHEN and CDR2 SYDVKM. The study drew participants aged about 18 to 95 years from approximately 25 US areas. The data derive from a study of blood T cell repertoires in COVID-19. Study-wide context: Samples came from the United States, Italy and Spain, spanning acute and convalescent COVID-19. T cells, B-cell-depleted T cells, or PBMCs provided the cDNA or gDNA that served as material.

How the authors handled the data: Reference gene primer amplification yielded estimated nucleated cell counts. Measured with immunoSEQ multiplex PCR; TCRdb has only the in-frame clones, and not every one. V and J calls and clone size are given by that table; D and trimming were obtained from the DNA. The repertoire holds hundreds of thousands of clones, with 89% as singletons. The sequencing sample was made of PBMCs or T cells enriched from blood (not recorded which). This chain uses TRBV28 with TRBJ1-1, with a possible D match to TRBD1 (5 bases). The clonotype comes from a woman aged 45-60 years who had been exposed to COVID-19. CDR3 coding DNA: TGTGCCAGCAGCCCCATAACTTTGGGGCCTGAAGCTTTCTTT. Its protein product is CASSPITLGPEAFF.